The next 29 T cell receptor beta chains were all read from a single sample in a study of blood T cell repertoires in COVID-19. Method: immunoSEQ multiplex PCR; TCRdb's copy keeps in-frame clones and lacks some. Here the sample spans about 200,000 clones, 65% to 85% being singletons. The material sequenced was PBMCs or T cells enriched from blood (not recorded which). The receptors originated from a woman in her forties with acute COVID-19.

V gene TRBV19 combines with J gene TRBJ1-6; D gene ambiguous. V was clipped by 3 bases and J by 0 bases, with 9 bases between them. Germline V gene sequence: CDR1 LNHDA, CDR2 SQIVND (reference sequence). The CDR3 has 16 amino acids. CDR3 amino acids: CASSIITSSYNSPLHF. As DNA, the CDR3 is TGTGCCAGTAGTATCATAACGAGCTCCTATAATTCACCCCTCCACTTT.

CDR3 nucleotides: TGTGCCAGCAGCGTACTGTTAGGGCTGACAGGAGACTATAGCAATCAGCCCCAGCATTTT. It translates to CASSVLLGLTGDYSNQPQHF. The V and J genes are TRBV9 and TRBJ1-5; D may be TRBD1 (6 bases). The CDR3 runs to 20 residues. Germline CDR1 and CDR2: SGDLS and YYNGEE. Trimming shortened V by 1 base and J by 0 bases, and 23 bases separated the two germline ends.

The chain is built from TRBV7-2 and TRBJ2-1, with TRBD2 matching 12 bases. This CDR3 region has 17 residues. Unmatched junction bases numbered 15, after V lost 1 base and J lost 14 bases. The V gene's germline CDR1 is SGHTA and CDR2 FQGNSA. The CDR3 nucleotides read TGTGCCAGCAGCTTAGGGGCCGGGACTAGCGGGCAGAGTGGTAAGTTCTTC. This codes for CASSLGAGTSGQSGKFF. The full variable domain, with the rest looked up from reference TRBV7-2 and TRBJ2-1, is GAGVSQSPSNKVTEKGKDVELRCDPISGHTALYWYRQSLGQGLEFLIYFQGNSAPDKSGLPSDRFSAERTGGSVSTLTIQRTQQEDSAVYLCASSLGAGTSGQSGKFFGPGTRLTVL.

V and J are TRBV28 and TRBJ1-2; D is unclear. V dropped 5 bases and J dropped 3 bases, with 4 bases sitting between them. This CDR3 comprises 11 residues. Germline lookup yields CDR1 MDHEN and CDR2 SYDVKM. CDR3 sequence reads: CASSLYYGYTF. The CDR3 DNA is TGTGCCAGCAGTCTCTACTATGGCTACACCTTC.

This chain joins TRBV10-2 and TRBJ1-5; no clear D gene. The V gene's germline CDR1 is WSHSY and CDR2 SAAADI. CDR3 length equals 13 residues. Trimming took off 3 bases at V and 6 bases at J, with 9 bases between the two ends. The CDR3: CASSESGFQPQHF. For the CDR3, the DNA is TGCGCCAGCAGTGAATCGGGATTTCAGCCCCAGCATTTT.

This chain joins TRBV18 and TRBJ1-2; no firm D call. The length of the CDR3 is 14 residues. Germline values: CDR1 KGHSH, CDR2 LQKENI. V lost 4 bases, J lost 0 bases, and 9 bases lay in between. CDR3 sequence reads: CASSLEQTNYGYTF. Here the CDR3 DNA reads TGTGCCAGCTCACTTGAACAGACTAACTATGGCTACACCTTC.

The chain uses TRBV27 and TRBJ2-1, with 10 positions matching TRBD2. CDR1 is MNHEY and CDR2 is SMNVEV in the germline V gene (reference sequence). Trimming at V came to 7 bases and at J to 0 bases, leaving 6 bases not matched to a gene. This CDR3 has 16 amino acids. CDR3 nucleotides: TGTGCCAGCACCCTAGCGGGAGCAATCTCCTACAATGAGCAGTTCTTC. The encoded protein is CASTLAGAISYNEQFF.

This chain uses TRBV28 with TRBJ1-2; TRBD1 matches at 9 bases. Per the germline V gene, CDR1 is MDHEN and CDR2 is SYDVKM. The CDR3 is 15 amino acids. V lost 5 bases to trimming and J lost 0 bases; unmatched junction nucleotides: 4. The CDR3 loop reads CASSLGDRANYGYTF. CDR3 bases: TGTGCCAGCAGTCTCGGGGACAGGGCTAACTATGGCTACACCTTC.

In regard to this clone: Distinct nucleotide sequences in the sample also encode this CDR3. The rearrangement uses TRBV19 and TRBJ1-5; 8 bases fit TRBD1. The CDR3 runs to 13 residues. V lost 5 bases and J lost 5; bases outside the gene matches: 2. Germline V lookup: CDR1 LNHDA, CDR2 SQIVND (reference sequence). In DNA form, the CDR3 reads TGTGCCAGTAGTCCAGGGGGCCATCAGCCCCAGCATTTT. This encodes CASSPGGHQPQHF.

This chain uses TRBV4-3 with TRBJ2-1; 7 positions agree with TRBD2. The V gene's germline CDR1 is LGHNA and CDR2 YSLEER. This CDR3 contains 19 residues. Losses at the gene ends were 1 base for V and 5 bases for J; bases not matched to a gene: 17. CDR3 residues: CASSQVWSTAGAFNNEQFF. As DNA, the CDR3 is TGCGCCAGCAGCCAAGTATGGAGTACGGCGGGAGCATTTAACAATGAGCAGTTCTTC.

The chain couples TRBV5-1 to TRBJ2-5, with 9 bases matching TRBD2. The CDR3 covers 16 residues. V shed 4 bases and J 5 bases; nucleotides not matched to a gene: 12. Germline values: CDR1 SGHRS, CDR2 YFSETQ. CDR3: CASSLGLAGGQETQYF. The DNA of the CDR3 is TGCGCCAGCAGCCTGGGGTTGGCGGGGGGGCAGGAGACCCAGTACTTC.

V gene TRBV9 combines with J gene TRBJ1-2; D unclear. CDR1 SGDLS and CDR2 YYNGEE come from the germline V gene. CDR3 size: 11 residues. V lost 3 bases and J 5 bases, leaving 5 bases between the germline ends. The CDR3 bases are TGTGCCAGCAGCGCCTTGTATGGCTACACCTTC. Translation gives CASSALYGYTF. Full variable domain (missing parts from reference TRBV9 and TRBJ1-2): DSGVTQTPKHLITATGQRVTLRCSPRSGDLSVYWYQQSLDQGLQFLIQYYNGEERAKGNILERFSAQQFPDLHSELNLSSLELGDSALYFCASSALYGYTFGSGTRLTVV.

V is TRBV7-8 and J is TRBJ2-3; 15 nucleotides match TRBD2. In germline, CDR1 is SGHVS, CDR2 FQNEAQ. V lost 5 bases and J lost 3; bases outside the gene matches: 12. This CDR3 is 19 amino acids long. CDR3 nucleotide sequence: TGTGCCAGCAGCCCCCCCTCCTCCGGGACTAGCGGGAGGACAGATACGCAGTATTTT. It is translated as CASSPPSSGTSGRTDTQYF.

There are a few counts of this clone. The V and J genes are TRBV18 and TRBJ1-3; D not certain. Germline CDR1 reads KGHSH; CDR2 reads LQKENI. Trimming removed 3 bases at V and 5 bases at J, with 11 bases between. This CDR3 contains 14 residues. The CDR3 region has the DNA TGTGCCAGCTCACCTGAAAGGACTAGAAACACCATATATTTT. Translated, it gives CASSPERTRNTIYF.

V and J are TRBV10-3 and TRBJ2-2, with 9 bases matching TRBD2. This CDR3 has 15 residues. V lost 7 bases, J lost 8 bases, and 11 bases stayed unmatched. Germline V CDR1 and CDR2: ENHRY, SYGVKD. CDR3 residues: CAITRSSGNSGELFF. The CDR3, as DNA: TGTGCCATCACGAGGTCTAGCGGGAACTCTGGGGAGCTGTTTTTT.

The table lists this clone with a few counts. This chain uses TRBV6-5 with TRBJ2-4; D possibly corresponds to TRBD2 (6 bases). This CDR3 has 14 amino acids. CDR1 is MNHEY and CDR2 is SVGAGI in the germline V gene. Trimming left V 5 bases short and J 4 bases short, with 12 bases between. The CDR3 DNA sequence: TGTGCCAGCAGTCAGTTGGGACTTAAAAACATTCAGTACTTC. Translation gives CASSQLGLKNIQYF.

V is TRBV3-1 (or the pseudogene TRBV3-2) and J is TRBJ1-2; 8 bases fit TRBD1. J lost 8 bases, V lost 1 base, and 9 bases had no gene match. Per germline, CDR1 LGHDT and CDR2 YNNKEL (reference sequence). There are 15 residues in the CDR3. The CDR3 here is CASSQGGIDRGGYTF. The CDR3 DNA follows: TGTGCCAGCAGCCAAGGGGGAATTGACAGGGGAGGCTACACCTTC.

The rearrangement links TRBV28 to TRBJ2-7; TRBD1 agrees at 12 bases. Germline V gene lookup returns CDR1 MDHEN and CDR2 SYDVKM. After removal of 4 bases from V and 3 bases from J, the junction contained 7 bases not matched to a gene. This CDR3 is 16 amino acids long. Here the CDR3 reads CASSSPGTGGFYEQYF. DNA of the CDR3: TGTGCCAGCAGTTCGCCCGGGACAGGGGGCTTCTACGAGCAGTACTTC.

The V and J genes are TRBV5-4 and TRBJ2-5; TRBD1 agrees at 10 bases. The CDR3 is 13 amino acids. Germline CDR1 reads SGHNT; CDR2 reads YYREEE (reference sequence). After removal of 4 bases from V and 12 bases from J, the junction contained 9 bases not matched to a gene. The CDR3, as DNA: TGTGCCAGCAGCCCGGCGGGGGACAGGGGAAAGTACTTC. Protein sequence: CASSPAGDRGKYF.

V gene TRBV9 combines with J gene TRBJ2-5; 8 bases map to TRBD1. The CDR3 runs 15 residues. Per the germline V gene, CDR1 is SGDLS and CDR2 is YYNGEE. Unmatched junction bases numbered 4, after V lost 2 bases and J lost 1 base. The CDR3 is CASSVGTGGQETQYF. In nucleotides, the CDR3 is TGTGCCAGCAGCGTCGGGACAGGCGGCCAAGAGACCCAGTACTTC.

This clone has a handful of counts. The CDR3 nucleotides are TGTGCCAGCAGATCAACAGGGCGCCCCCAGCCCCAGCATTTT. It translates to CASRSTGRPQPQHF. This chain connects TRBV28 to TRBJ1-5; tentative D call: TRBD1 (6 bases). The CDR3 is 14 amino acids. Looked up from germline, CDR1 is MDHEN and CDR2 is SYDVKM. V was clipped by 6 bases and J by 7 bases, with 16 bases between them. Complete variable domain (other parts from reference TRBV28 and TRBJ1-5): DVKVTQSSRYLVKRTGEKVFLECVQDMDHENMFWYRQDPGLGLRLIYFSYDVKMKEKGDIPEGYSVSREKKERFSLILESASTNQTSMYLCASRSTGRPQPQHFGDGTRLSIL.

J is TRBJ2-1 and V is TRBV11-3, with TRBD2 as a possible D gene (6 bases). Germline CDR1 and CDR2: SGHNT and YENEEA. Trimming took 5 bases from V and 4 from J, leaving 18 bases between them. There are 16 residues in the CDR3. The CDR3 protein is CASSAGSDRLYNEQFF. CDR3 DNA sequence: TGTGCCAGCAGCGCGGGATCTGACAGATTATACAATGAGCAGTTCTTC.

This clone was found a few times. The chain recombines TRBV14 with TRBJ1-2; 7 positions match TRBD1. CDR3 length: 16 residues. Germline assignment: CDR1 SGHDN and CDR2 FVKESK. V lost 4 bases, J lost 3 bases, and 11 bases stayed unmatched. The chain's CDR3 is CASSPRRGRDDYGYTF. In nucleotides, the CDR3 is TGTGCCAGCAGCCCCCGGAGGGGGCGTGATGACTATGGCTACACCTTC.

This chain joins TRBV7-2 and TRBJ2-7, with 8 bases lining up with TRBD1. The CDR3 sequence is 13 residues long. V trimming: 7 bases; J trimming: 3 bases; junction bases outside the gene matches: 5. The germline V gene encodes CDR1 SGHTA and CDR2 FQGNSA. In nucleotides, the CDR3 is TGTGCCAGCAAAAACGGACAGGGCTACGAGCAGTACTTC. It encodes CASKNGQGYEQYF. Drawing the rest from reference TRBV7-2 and TRBJ2-7, the complete variable domain is GAGVSQSPSNKVTEKGKDVELRCDPISGHTALYWYRQSLGQGLEFLIYFQGNSAPDKSGLPSDRFSAERTGGSVSTLTIQRTQQEDSAVYLCASKNGQGYEQYFGPGTRLTVT.

The chain joins TRBV9 to TRBJ1-4; D is ambiguous. Between the trimmed V and J ends, which lost 0 bases and 7 bases, there was a span of 4 bases. CDR3 length: 12 residues. Germline V gene sequence: CDR1 SGDLS, CDR2 YYNGEE. The CDR3 loop reads CASSVVGEKLFF. DNA of the CDR3: TGTGCCAGCAGCGTAGTCGGTGAAAAACTGTTTTTT. The full variable domain, in which reference TRBV9 and TRBJ1-4 provide the parts outside the CDR3, is DSGVTQTPKHLITATGQRVTLRCSPRSGDLSVYWYQQSLDQGLQFLIQYYNGEERAKGNILERFSAQQFPDLHSELNLSSLELGDSALYFCASSVVGEKLFFGSGTQLSVL.

The chain couples TRBV27 to TRBJ2-2; 12 bases fit TRBD2. The CDR3 loop spans 17 amino acids. Per germline, CDR1 MNHEY and CDR2 SMNVEV (reference sequence). With V trimmed by 7 bases and J by 7 bases, 13 bases remained unmatched. The CDR3 sequence: CASNQGLAGPHGGELFF. The CDR3 nucleotides read TGTGCCAGCAACCAGGGACTAGCGGGCCCTCATGGCGGGGAGCTGTTTTTT.

The V call is TRBV28, the J call TRBJ1-6, with 9 bases identical to TRBD1. Unmatched junction bases numbered 8, after V lost 1 base and J lost 7 bases. The CDR3 is 17 amino acids. Germline values: CDR1 MDHEN, CDR2 SYDVKM. The CDR3 coding sequence is TGTGCCAGCAGTTTATTAACCGGGACAGGGAGAAATTCACCCCTCCACTTT. Protein sequence: CASSLLTGTGRNSPLHF.

This chain links TRBV29-1 with TRBJ2-1, with 9 bases that match TRBD2. This CDR3 is built from 15 residues. The J segment lost 0 bases and the V segment lost 6 bases, leaving 6 bases of the junction unmatched. Germline loops: CDR1 SQVTM, CDR2 ANQGSEA. The CDR3 DNA sequence: TGCAGCGTCCACACAGCGGGAGGCTCCTACAATGAGCAGTTCTTC. It codes for CSVHTAGGSYNEQFF.

The rearrangement joins TRBV13 to TRBJ2-3; 7 bases map to TRBD2. V shed 5 bases and J 0 bases; nucleotides not matched to a gene: 5. This CDR3 is 15 amino acids long. The V gene's germline CDR1 is PRHDT and CDR2 FYEKMQ (reference sequence). The CDR3 sequence is CASSESGISTDTQYF. The CDR3 DNA is TGTGCCAGCAGCGAGAGCGGGATTAGCACAGATACGCAGTATTTT. The full variable domain, its missing parts supplied by reference TRBV13 and TRBJ2-3, is AAGVIQSPRHLIKEKRETATLKCYPIPRHDTVYWYQQGPGQDPQFLISFYEKMQSDKGSIPDRFSAQQFSDYHSELNMSSLELGDSALYFCASSESGISTDTQYFGPGTRLTVL.